This TCR beta chain was identified in a study of TIL therapy for anti-PD-1-resistant metastatic lung cancer. Whole-study context: Patients then received nivolumab; progressors got lymphodepletion, TIL and IL-2.

The immunoSEQ assay was v3. Each library reached some 2 million read pairs, or about 4.5-6.5 million at deep level. Sequencing was performed with immunoSEQ multiplex PCR; in TCRdb, only in-frame clones are kept and a portion is missing. Here the sample spans about 21,000 clones, about two thirds being singletons. Time point meaning: pre-treatment sample, taken before nivolumab and TIL therapy. The length of the CDR3 is 17 residues. V trimming: 0 bases; J trimming: 8 bases; junction bases outside the gene matches: 6. Germline CDR1 reads KGHSH; CDR2 reads LQKENI. The genes are TRBV18 and TRBJ1-6; 11 nucleotides align to TRBD1. The sequence was obtained from a person between 25 and 80 years old with non-small cell lung cancer. The sequencing here drew on blood, taken at baseline. CDR3 bases: TGTGCCAGCTCACCACCGGACAGGGGGCGATTTGATTCACCCCTCCACTTT. Translating gives CASSPPDRGRFDSPLHF.